Below are 14 T cell receptor beta chains sequenced from a single sample in a study of blood T cell repertoires in COVID-19 (dated by TCRdb to 2018 to 2021). The method was the immunoSEQ multiplex PCR assay. TCRdb retrieved this table from immuneACCESS and kept in-frame rearrangements only. Not all clones are present; in checked studies, unresolved V genes account for under half, and no reason is known for the remainder. Recorded for this sample are some 300,000 clones; more than 75% of them occurred a single time. Jointly, the top ten make up roughly 1.3% of the sample. The material sequenced was peripheral blood. These receptors all come from a man between 65 and 85 years old with acute or convalescent COVID-19.

The chain combines TRBV3-1 (or the pseudogene TRBV3-2) with TRBJ2-1; D remains unclear. Between the trimmed V and J ends, which lost 1 base and 2 bases, there was a span of 12 bases. The CDR3 has 16 amino acids. Germline V gene lookup returns CDR1 LGHDT and CDR2 YNNKEL (reference sequence). This CDR3 is CASSQGAATAYNEQFF. In DNA, the CDR3 is TGTGCCAGCAGCCAAGGGGCAGCTACCGCCTACAATGAGCAGTTCTTC.

The rearrangement uses TRBV7-3 and TRBJ2-7, with D possibly matching TRBD2 (5 bases). CDR1 is SGHTA and CDR2 is FQGTGA in the germline V gene. This CDR3 region has 14 residues. The V end lost 2 bases, the J end lost 2 bases, and 10 bases lay between the germline ends. The CDR3 region is CASSLGGLPYEQYF. CDR3 nucleotide sequence: TGTGCCAGCAGCTTAGGCGGGCTCCCCTACGAGCAGTACTTC.

In regard to this clone: One end of the junction varies from germline; a read error may be responsible. The rearrangement joins TRBV6-5 to TRBJ2-7; D remains unclear. Germline V lookup: CDR1 MNHEY, CDR2 SVGAGI. The CDR3 has 11 residues. The CDR3 is CASSYSSQIHF. In DNA form, the CDR3 reads TGTGCCAGCAGTTACTCGAGCCAAATTCACTTC.

The rearrangement joins TRBV6-2 or TRBV6-3 to TRBJ2-3; 9 bases are shared with TRBD2. From germline, CDR1 is MNHEY and CDR2 SVGEGT. This CDR3 has 15 residues. J was trimmed by 6 bases and V by 1 base; bases with no gene match: 5. DNA for the CDR3: TGTGCCAGCAGTTACTTCGCGGGGGGGCCGGATACGCAGTATTTT. Its translation is CASSYFAGGPDTQYF.

This chain joins TRBV2 and TRBJ2-1; D not resolved. CDR3 length equals 13 residues. Trimming took 3 bases from V and 8 from J, leaving 11 bases between them. Per the germline V gene, CDR1 is SNHLY and CDR2 is FYNNEI. CDR3 DNA: TGTGCCAGCAGTGAGTCCCATCCAGATGAGCAGTTCTTC. This translates into CASSESHPDEQFF.

J is TRBJ2-5 and V is TRBV24-1; 7 bases align to TRBD1. Germline CDR1 is KGHDR and CDR2 is SFDVKD. This CDR3 comprises 15 residues. Germline trimming cut 7 bases from V and 4 bases from J; bases unmatched to any gene: 11. The DNA for the CDR3 is TGTGCCACCAGCCCGGGACAGAGGATGTCAGAGACCCAGTACTTC. Residues: CATSPGQRMSETQYF.

This chain uses TRBV4-1 with TRBJ2-1; 8 nucleotides line up with TRBD2. Germline CDR1 is MGHRA and CDR2 is YSYEKL. V lost 1 base and J lost 0; bases outside the gene matches: 5. This CDR3 is 17 amino acids long. CDR3 protein: CASSQAFGRVSYNEQFF. In DNA form, the CDR3 reads TGCGCCAGCAGCCAAGCGTTCGGGAGGGTCTCCTACAATGAGCAGTTCTTC.

Remarks on this clone: Mismatch with germline at one junction end may stem from a read error. V gene TRBV27 combines with J gene TRBJ2-7; 10 bases match TRBD2. CDR3 length equals 16 residues. Germline assignment: CDR1 MNHEY and CDR2 SMNVEV (reference sequence). The CDR3 region is CAGSLSSGRGPYEQYF. CDR3 sequence (DNA): TGTGCCGGCAGTTTATCGAGCGGGAGGGGCCCCTACGAGCAGTACTTC.

This chain links TRBV5-6 with TRBJ2-1; a possible D gene is TRBD1 (6 bases). Trimming stripped 2 bases from V and 3 bases from J, with 9 bases between. CDR3 length: 14 residues. The germline CDR1 and CDR2 sequences are SGHDT and YYEEEE. The DNA for the CDR3 is TGTGCCAGCAGCTTTTTGGACAGCTACAATGAGCAGTTCTTC. It codes for CASSFLDSYNEQFF.

V gene TRBV19 combines with J gene TRBJ2-1, with 8 bases that match TRBD1. From germline, CDR1 is LNHDA and CDR2 SQIVND (reference sequence). The CDR3 sequence is 14 residues long. J was trimmed by 6 bases and V by 3 bases; bases with no gene match: 4. DNA for the CDR3: TGTGCCAGTAGTATGGCTGGACAGGGCAATGAGCAGTTCTTC. This codes for CASSMAGQGNEQFF. The variable domain in full, completed from reference TRBV19 and TRBJ2-1, reads DGGITQSPKYLFRKEGQNVTLSCEQNLNHDAMYWYRQDPGQGLRLIYYSQIVNDFQKGDIAEGYSVSREKKESFPLTVTSAQKNPTAFYLCASSMAGQGNEQFFGPGTRLTVL.

The chain has TRBV9 and TRBJ1-1; D remains ambiguous. Per the germline V gene, CDR1 is SGDLS and CDR2 is YYNGEE. V shed 3 bases and J shed 2 bases, with 8 bases lying between them. The CDR3 loop spans 13 amino acids. The CDR3 spells CASSASFNTEAFF. CDR3 DNA sequence: TGTGCCAGCAGCGCCTCGTTTAACACTGAAGCTTTCTTT.

The CDR3 protein is CSVGVTGGSETQYF. The CDR3 bases are TGCAGCGTTGGGGTGACAGGGGGGTCGGAGACCCAGTACTTC. The rearrangement joins TRBV29-1 to TRBJ2-5; TRBD1 matches 9 bases. The trim removed 4 bases at V and 5 bases at J, leaving 8 bases unmatched. This CDR3 has 14 residues. Germline V gene lookup returns CDR1 SQVTM and CDR2 ANQGSEA.

CDR3 in DNA: TGTGCCAGTAGCGGGAGGACCTACGAGCAGTACTTC. This gives the protein CASSGRTYEQYF. The chain uses TRBV6-5 and TRBJ2-7; 10 bases align to TRBD2. The CDR3 length is 12 residues. Per the germline V gene, CDR1 is MNHEY and CDR2 is SVGAGI. The J segment lost 2 bases and the V segment lost 9 bases, leaving 1 base of the junction unmatched.

This clone appeared a single time. The chain combines TRBV9 with TRBJ2-1; the match to TRBD1 covers 7 bases. The V and J ends lost 0 bases and 7 bases, in that order; junction bases with no gene match: 4. Germline CDR1 is SGDLS and CDR2 is YYNGEE. This CDR3 contains 14 residues. The CDR3 protein is CASSVEGGTNEQFF. DNA of the CDR3: TGTGCCAGCAGCGTAGAAGGGGGCACGAATGAGCAGTTCTTC. Variable domain in full (rest from reference TRBV9 and TRBJ2-1): DSGVTQTPKHLITATGQRVTLRCSPRSGDLSVYWYQQSLDQGLQFLIQYYNGEERAKGNILERFSAQQFPDLHSELNLSSLELGDSALYFCASSVEGGTNEQFFGPGTRLTVL.